Following are 27 T cell receptor beta chains from one sample sequenced in a study of identical twins. TCRdb fed the 5' RACE reads into MiXCR, producing one record per CDR3 protein. This repertoire shows about 220,000 distinct CDR3 sequences, approximately 8.3% found once; its top ten account for about 2%. Another study also made use of these data, one on yellow fever vaccine responses in identical twins.

Specimen: memory (CD45RO+) T cells sorted from blood. The source of these receptors is a woman aged 18-35 years in good health.

This clonotype showed up many times. This chain uses TRBV5-6 with TRBJ1-6, with TRBD1 identical over 10 bases. The CDR3 is 15 amino acids. The germline gives CDR1 SGHDT, CDR2 YYEEEE. V trimming: 4 bases; J trimming: 10 bases; junction bases outside the gene matches: 8. CDR3 sequence: CASSMYGQGGSPLHF. The CDR3 DNA is TGTGCCAGCAGCATGTATGGACAGGGGGGATCACCCCTCCACTTT.

This clonotype has at least ten counts. The rearrangement uses TRBV12-3 or TRBV12-4 and TRBJ1-6; D possibly corresponds to TRBD1 (5 bases). The V end lost 6 bases, the J end lost 7 bases, and 16 bases lay between the germline ends. There are 15 residues in the CDR3. The CDR3 loop is CASRPRGKGNSPLHF. For the CDR3, the DNA is TGTGCCAGCAGACCTAGGGGTAAAGGAAATTCACCCCTCCACTTT.

V gene TRBV18 combines with J gene TRBJ2-5; possible D gene TRBD1, 5 bases. This CDR3 is built from 13 residues. Trimming shortened V by 5 bases and J by 2 bases, and 9 bases separated the two germline ends. The germline V gene encodes CDR1 KGHSH and CDR2 LQKENI. Here the CDR3 reads CASSTDKQETQYF. In nucleotides, the CDR3 is TGTGCCAGCTCAACGGACAAGCAAGAGACCCAGTACTTC.

The chain links TRBV7-2 to TRBJ2-7; 9 bases fit TRBD2. The CDR3 length is 15 residues. V lost 2 bases and J lost 2; bases outside the gene matches: 4. Per germline, CDR1 SGHTA and CDR2 FQGNSA. The CDR3 protein is CASSLTGLATYEQYF. CDR3 in DNA: TGTGCCAGCAGCTTAACGGGACTAGCTACCTACGAGCAGTACTTC.

This clonotype has ten or more counts. CDR3 coding DNA: TGCGCCAGCAGCCACTCCAGGGGCAACAATGAGCAGTTCTTC. Its protein product is CASSHSRGNNEQFF. The gene calls are TRBV4-1 and TRBJ2-1; weak D call: TRBD1 (6 bases). The ends were cut back, 3 bases at V and 5 bases at J, with 11 bases in the middle. CDR3 length: 14 residues. CDR1 MGHRA and CDR2 YSYEKL come from the germline V gene.

This clonotype was counted ten times or more. The rearrangement links TRBV25-1 to TRBJ2-4; D uncertain. The CDR3 has 13 amino acids. The V gene lost 4 bases and the J gene lost 6 bases, with 10 bases spanning the gap. CDR1 is MGHDK, CDR2 SYGVNS, per germline. CDR3 sequence reads: CASSVGIGNIQYF. The CDR3 nucleotides read TGTGCCAGCAGTGTAGGGATTGGAAACATTCAGTACTTC.

In this sample, this clonotype turned up a few times. This chain joins TRBV5-1 and TRBJ2-3; 7 bases align to TRBD2. The V and J ends lost 5 bases and 3 bases, in that order; junction bases with no gene match: 6. The CDR3 runs 14 residues. Germline V gives CDR1 SGHRS, CDR2 YFSETQ. In DNA form, the CDR3 reads TGCGCCAGCAGTTCCCGGGGGGATACAGATACGCAGTATTTT. Amino acid sequence: CASSSRGDTDTQYF.

This sequence joins TRBV12-3 or TRBV12-4 and TRBJ2-2, with TRBD1 matching 7 bases. Trimming at V came to 1 base and at J to 5 bases, leaving 7 bases not matched to a gene. The CDR3 is made up of 16 amino acids. The CDR3 reads CASSLGQGVGTGELFF. The CDR3 DNA reads as TGTGCCAGCAGTTTAGGGCAGGGGGTTGGGACCGGGGAGCTGTTTTTT.

The chain joins TRBV4-1 to TRBJ2-7; TRBD1 aligns across 11 bases. J gave up 5 bases and V 5 bases, and 5 bases lay outside the gene matches. This CDR3 comprises 14 residues. CDR1 is MGHRA and CDR2 is YSYEKL in the germline V gene. CDR3 nucleotide sequence: TGCGCCAGCAGCTCATGGACAGGGGGCGACGAGCAGTACTTC. Its translation: CASSSWTGGDEQYF.

This clonotype was seen more than once but under ten times. The rearrangement uses TRBV9 and TRBJ2-1, with a possible D match to TRBD1 (5 bases). This CDR3 has 15 residues. Trimming left V 4 bases short and J 1 base short, with 12 bases between. Germline lookup yields CDR1 SGDLS and CDR2 YYNGEE. CDR3 protein: CASSPLDTSYNEQFF. CDR3 bases: TGTGCCAGCAGCCCGCTGGACACGTCCTACAATGAGCAGTTCTTC.

This clonotype was counted many times. The V call is TRBV5-1, the J call TRBJ2-7, with 9 bases that match TRBD1. The CDR3 loop spans 15 amino acids. The V and J ends lost 6 bases and 2 bases, in that order; junction bases with no gene match: 9. Germline V gene data show CDR1 as SGHRS and CDR2 as YFSETQ. CDR3 protein: CASKKQGASTYEQYF. CDR3 sequence (DNA): TGCGCCAGCAAAAAACAGGGGGCTTCCACCTACGAGCAGTACTTC.

This clonotype was counted at least ten times. The V gene is TRBV7-8, the J gene TRBJ2-7; D might be TRBD1 (5 bases). CDR1 and CDR2 from the germline V gene are SGHVS and FQNEAQ. V was pared by 1 base and J by 1 base, with 8 bases between. The CDR3 has 14 residues. Here the CDR3 DNA reads TGTGCCAGCAGCTTAGGGACATTTTCCTACGAGCAGTACTTC. Translation gives CASSLGTFSYEQYF.

The CDR3 sequence: CASTRNQQSAGETQYF. CDR3 coding DNA: TGCGCCAGCACAAGAAATCAGCAGTCCGCGGGCGAGACCCAGTACTTC. This rearrangement joins TRBV5-1 to TRBJ2-5; D perhaps matches TRBD2 (5 bases). Germline values: CDR1 SGHRS, CDR2 YFSETQ. CDR3 size: 16 residues. The V end was cut by 6 bases, the J end by 5 bases, with 23 bases between.

This clonotype was observed at least ten times. The gene calls are TRBV15 and TRBJ2-5; 10 nucleotides align to TRBD1. The V gene's germline CDR1 is LNHNV and CDR2 YYDKDF (reference sequence). V lost 3 bases and J lost 0; bases outside the gene matches: 1. This CDR3 has 15 amino acids. Here the CDR3 DNA reads TGTGCCACCAGCAGGACAGGGGGCGACCAAGAGACCCAGTACTTC. Encoded protein: CATSRTGGDQETQYF.

This clonotype was found many times. The chain employs TRBV28 and TRBJ1-2; TRBD1 might be the D (5 bases). Trimming cost V 5 bases and J 8 bases, with 12 bases left between them. Germline lookup yields CDR1 MDHEN and CDR2 SYDVKM. The CDR3 is 12 amino acids. This chain's CDR3 is CASSPRRGGYTF. The CDR3 DNA reads as TGTGCCAGCAGTCCCCGCCGGGGGGGCTACACCTTC.

This clonotype was seen a single time. The chain uses TRBV6-4 and TRBJ2-1; perhaps D is TRBD1 or TRBD2 (5 bases each). Germline-derived CDR1 and CDR2 are MRHNA and SNTAGT. This CDR3 comprises 15 residues. The V gene lost 0 bases and the J gene lost 9 bases, with 15 bases spanning the gap. CDR3 protein: CASSDSWDGASEQFF. CDR3 nucleotide sequence: TGTGCCAGCAGTGACTCTTGGGACGGGGCGTCTGAGCAGTTCTTC.

The J gene is TRBJ2-1, the V gene TRBV7-9; TRBD2 aligns across 8 bases. V lost 1 base and J lost 7; bases outside the gene matches: 6. CDR1 SEHNR and CDR2 FQNEAQ come from the germline V gene (reference sequence). The CDR3 has 15 amino acids. The CDR3 coding sequence is TGTGCCAGCAGCTTAGTCGGGAGGGCCCGGAATGAGCAGTTCTTC. Translation: CASSLVGRARNEQFF. The complete variable domain, with remaining parts taken from reference TRBV7-9 and TRBJ2-1, reads DTGVSQNPRHKITKRGQNVTFRCDPISEHNRLYWYRQTLGQGPEFLTYFQNEAQLEKSRLLSDRFSAERPKGSFSTLEIQRTEQGDSAMYLCASSLVGRARNEQFFGPGTRLTVL.

The chain has TRBV2 and TRBJ2-7; TRBD1 might be the D (6 bases). This CDR3 contains 14 residues. Between the trimmed V and J ends, which lost 5 bases and 2 bases, there was a span of 13 bases. CDR1 is SNHLY and CDR2 is FYNNEI in the germline V gene. The DNA for the CDR3 is TGTGCCAGCAGTCGCACAGGGCTTCCCTACGAGCAGTACTTC. It specifies CASSRTGLPYEQYF.

The sample holds many counts of this clonotype. The V and J genes are TRBV20-1 and TRBJ1-2; 9 bases are a match to TRBD1. CDR1 and CDR2 (germline): DFQATT, SNEGSKA (reference sequence). The V gene end was trimmed by 4 bases and the J gene end by 4 bases; junction bases not matched to a gene: 4. The CDR3 is made up of 13 amino acids. The CDR3 reads CSANRGPGYGYTF. The CDR3 nucleotides are TGCAGTGCTAACAGGGGGCCGGGCTATGGCTACACCTTC.

The CDR3 sequence is CASSLFGGSSYEQYF. The CDR3 DNA follows: TGTGCCAGCAGCTTATTTGGGGGTAGCTCCTACGAGCAGTACTTC. V and J are TRBV7-2 and TRBJ2-7, with D perhaps assigned TRBD1 or TRBD2 (5 bases each). The V end was cut by 2 bases, the J end by 0 bases, with 11 bases between. The CDR3 is 15 residues long. Germline V lookup: CDR1 SGHTA, CDR2 FQGNSA.

This clonotype has ten or more counts. The genes are TRBV3-1 and TRBJ2-1; a weak D match, TRBD2 (5 bases). This CDR3 spans 15 amino acids. In germline, CDR1 is LGHDT, CDR2 YNNKEL (reference sequence). With 3 bases removed from V and 1 base from J, the gap between germline ends came to 10 bases. The DNA for the CDR3 is TGTGCCAGCAGCCAGGACTCCGAATCCTACAATGAGCAGTTCTTC. Its protein is CASSQDSESYNEQFF.

There are many counts of this clonotype. The chain joins TRBV5-1 to TRBJ2-7, with 12 bases fitting TRBD2. The germline CDR1 and CDR2 sequences are SGHRS and YFSETQ. V lost 6 bases, J lost 7 bases, and 8 bases stayed unmatched. The CDR3 consists of 14 residues. CDR3 DNA sequence: TGCGCCAGCACTCTGACTAGCGGGAGTCGAGAGCAGTACTTC. It is translated as CASTLTSGSREQYF.

The rearrangement uses TRBV20-1 and TRBJ2-5; tentatively, D is TRBD1 or TRBD2 (5 bases each). CDR3 length: 13 amino acids. The V end lost 5 bases, the J end lost 4 bases, and 14 bases lay between the germline ends. CDR1 DFQATT and CDR2 SNEGSKA come from the germline V gene (reference sequence). The CDR3 DNA follows: TGCAGTGCTCGGGACCTTGTGAGAGAGACCCAGTACTTC. This sequence encodes CSARDLVRETQYF.

This clonotype was observed a handful of times. This chain links TRBV29-1 with TRBJ1-1; TRBD1 aligns across 9 bases. The germline CDR1 and CDR2 sequences are SQVTM and ANQGSEA. The CDR3 runs to 13 residues. J was trimmed by 1 base and V by 5 bases; bases with no gene match: 2. CDR3 coding DNA: TGCAGCGTTCACAGGGGGCGGAACACTGAAGCTTTCTTT. Its translation is CSVHRGRNTEAFF.

This clonotype has only a few counts. The chain recombines TRBV27 with TRBJ2-2; D is unresolved. V lost 6 bases to trimming and J lost 5 bases, with 10 bases between them. From germline, CDR1 is MNHEY and CDR2 SMNVEV (reference sequence). The CDR3 covers 13 residues. The CDR3 is CASSPMETGELFF. The DNA for the CDR3 is TGTGCCAGCAGCCCCATGGAAACCGGGGAGCTGTTTTTT.

This clonotype came up a few times. This chain uses TRBV2 with TRBJ2-2; the match to TRBD2 covers 11 bases. V lost 6 bases, J lost 3 bases, and 3 bases stayed unmatched. The germline gives CDR1 SNHLY, CDR2 FYNNEI. The CDR3 has 15 amino acids. The CDR3 region is CASSKGLADTGELFF. The DNA for the CDR3 is TGTGCCAGCAGCAAGGGACTAGCGGACACCGGGGAGCTGTTTTTT.

In its sample, this clonotype was seen many times. The chain couples TRBV27 to TRBJ2-7; D perhaps matches TRBD2 (5 bases). The CDR3 has 17 amino acids. V was clipped by 5 bases and J by 6 bases, with 26 bases between them. Germline CDR1 MNHEY, CDR2 SMNVEV (reference sequence). The CDR3 is CASSLDGSPRLRVEQYF. The CDR3, as DNA: TGTGCCAGCAGTCTGGATGGGAGTCCCCGGTTGCGTGTCGAGCAGTACTTC.